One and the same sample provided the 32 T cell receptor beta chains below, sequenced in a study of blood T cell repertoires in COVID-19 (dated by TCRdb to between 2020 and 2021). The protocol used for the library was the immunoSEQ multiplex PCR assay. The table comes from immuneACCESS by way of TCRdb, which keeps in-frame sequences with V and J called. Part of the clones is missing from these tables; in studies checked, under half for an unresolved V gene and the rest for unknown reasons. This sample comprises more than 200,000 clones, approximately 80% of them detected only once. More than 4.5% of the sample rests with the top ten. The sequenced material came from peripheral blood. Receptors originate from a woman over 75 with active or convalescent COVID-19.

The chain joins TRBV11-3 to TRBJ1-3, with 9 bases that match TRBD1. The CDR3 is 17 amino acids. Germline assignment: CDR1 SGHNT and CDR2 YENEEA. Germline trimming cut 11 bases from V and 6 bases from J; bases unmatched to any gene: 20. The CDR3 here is CAGGDREGHNFENTIYF. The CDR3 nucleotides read TGTGCCGGAGGGGACAGGGAAGGGCACAATTTTGAAAACACCATATATTTT.

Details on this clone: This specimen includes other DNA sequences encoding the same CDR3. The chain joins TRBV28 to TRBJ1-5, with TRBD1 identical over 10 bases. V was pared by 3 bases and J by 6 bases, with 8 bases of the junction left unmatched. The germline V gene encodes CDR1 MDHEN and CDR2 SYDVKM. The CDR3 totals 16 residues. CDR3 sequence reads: CASSLPDRGPGQPQHF. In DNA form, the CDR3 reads TGTGCCAGCAGTTTGCCCGACAGGGGGCCCGGTCAGCCCCAGCATTTT.

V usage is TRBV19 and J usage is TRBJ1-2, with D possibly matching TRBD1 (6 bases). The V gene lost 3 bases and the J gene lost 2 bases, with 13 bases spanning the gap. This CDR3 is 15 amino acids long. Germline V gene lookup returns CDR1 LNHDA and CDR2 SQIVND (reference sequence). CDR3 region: CASSIGPGQNYGYTF. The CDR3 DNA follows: TGTGCCAGTAGTATCGGGCCCGGACAGAACTATGGCTACACCTTC.

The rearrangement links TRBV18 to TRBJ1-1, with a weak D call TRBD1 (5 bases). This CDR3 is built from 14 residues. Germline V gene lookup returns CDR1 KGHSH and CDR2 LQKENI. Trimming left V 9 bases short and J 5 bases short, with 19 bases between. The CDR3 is CASSPARVGTEAFF. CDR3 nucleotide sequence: TGTGCCAGTTCTCCCGCCAGGGTGGGAACTGAAGCTTTCTTT.

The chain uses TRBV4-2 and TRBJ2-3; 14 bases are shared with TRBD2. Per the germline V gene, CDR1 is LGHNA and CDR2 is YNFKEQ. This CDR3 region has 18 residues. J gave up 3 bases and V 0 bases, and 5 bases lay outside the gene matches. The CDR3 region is CASSQDGTSGRRTDTQYF. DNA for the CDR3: TGTGCCAGCAGCCAAGATGGGACTAGCGGGAGAAGGACAGATACGCAGTATTTT.

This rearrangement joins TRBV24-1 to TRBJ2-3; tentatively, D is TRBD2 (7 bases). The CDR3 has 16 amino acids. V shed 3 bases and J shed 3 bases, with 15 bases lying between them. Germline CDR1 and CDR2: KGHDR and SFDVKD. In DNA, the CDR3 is TGTGCCACCAGTGATCCTACTAGGGGGGGGACAGATACGCAGTATTTT. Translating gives CATSDPTRGGTDTQYF.

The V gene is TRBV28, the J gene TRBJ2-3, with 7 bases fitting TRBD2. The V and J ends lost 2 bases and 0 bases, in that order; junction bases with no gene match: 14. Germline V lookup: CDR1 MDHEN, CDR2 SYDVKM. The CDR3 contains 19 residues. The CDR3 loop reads CASSLLPLGGRDSTDTQYF. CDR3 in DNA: TGTGCCAGCAGTTTACTCCCCCTGGGGGGGAGGGATAGCACAGATACGCAGTATTTT.

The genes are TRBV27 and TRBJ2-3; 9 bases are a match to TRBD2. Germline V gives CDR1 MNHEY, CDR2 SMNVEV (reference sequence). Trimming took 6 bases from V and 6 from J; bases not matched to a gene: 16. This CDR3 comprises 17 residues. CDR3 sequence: CASSTGPIAGVTDTQYF. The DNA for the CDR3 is TGTGCCAGCAGCACGGGGCCCATAGCGGGAGTTACGGATACGCAGTATTTT.

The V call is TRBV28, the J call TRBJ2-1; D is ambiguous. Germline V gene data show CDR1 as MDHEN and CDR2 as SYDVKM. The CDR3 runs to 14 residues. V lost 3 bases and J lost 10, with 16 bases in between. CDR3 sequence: CASSFVSASEEQFF. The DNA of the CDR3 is TGTGCCAGCAGTTTCGTAAGTGCCTCGGAGGAGCAGTTCTTC.

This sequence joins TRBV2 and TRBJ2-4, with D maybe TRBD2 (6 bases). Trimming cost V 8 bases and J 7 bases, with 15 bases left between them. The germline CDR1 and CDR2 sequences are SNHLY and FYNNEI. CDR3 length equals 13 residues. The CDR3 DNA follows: TGTGCCAGCGCCGGGGGTACGGTGAACATTCAGTACTTC. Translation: CASAGGTVNIQYF.

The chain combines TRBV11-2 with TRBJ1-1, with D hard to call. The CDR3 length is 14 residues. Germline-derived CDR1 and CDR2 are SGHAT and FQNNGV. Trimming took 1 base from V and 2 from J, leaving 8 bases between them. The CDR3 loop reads CASSLAGSNTEAFF. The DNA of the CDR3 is TGTGCCAGCAGCTTAGCAGGCTCAAACACTGAAGCTTTCTTT. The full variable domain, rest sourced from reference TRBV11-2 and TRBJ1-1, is EAGVAQSPRYKIIEKRQSVAFWCNPISGHATLYWYQQILGQGPKLLIQFQNNGVVDDSQLPKDRFSAERLKGVDSTLKIQPAKLEDSAVYLCASSLAGSNTEAFFGQGTRLTVV.

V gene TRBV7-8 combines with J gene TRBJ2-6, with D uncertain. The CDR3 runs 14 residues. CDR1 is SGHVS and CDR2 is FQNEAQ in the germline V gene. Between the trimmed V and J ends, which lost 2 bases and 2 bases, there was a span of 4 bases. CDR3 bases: TGTGCCAGCAGCTTACGAGCTGGGGCCAACGTCCTGACTTTC. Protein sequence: CASSLRAGANVLTF.

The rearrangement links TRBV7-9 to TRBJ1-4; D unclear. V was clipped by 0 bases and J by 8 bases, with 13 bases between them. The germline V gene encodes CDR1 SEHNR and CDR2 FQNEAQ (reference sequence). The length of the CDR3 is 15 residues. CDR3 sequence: CASSLAETFGEKLFF. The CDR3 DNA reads TGTGCCAGCAGCTTAGCGGAGACTTTTGGGGAAAAACTGTTTTTT.

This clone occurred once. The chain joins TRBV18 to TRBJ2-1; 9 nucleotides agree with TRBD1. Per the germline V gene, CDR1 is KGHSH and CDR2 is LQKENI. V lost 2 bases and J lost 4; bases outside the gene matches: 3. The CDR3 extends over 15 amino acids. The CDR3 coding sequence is TGTGCCAGCTCACCAGGAGACAGGGGGTACAATGAGCAGTTCTTC. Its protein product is CASSPGDRGYNEQFF.

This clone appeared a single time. CDR3 region: CATPGAPLHF. In nucleotides, the CDR3 is TGTGCCACCCCAGGGGCGCCCCTCCACTTT. The genes are TRBV6-5 and TRBJ1-6; weak D call: TRBD1 (6 bases). The CDR3 runs 10 residues. The V end lost 10 bases, the J end lost 13 bases, and 11 bases lay between the germline ends. CDR1 MNHEY and CDR2 SVGAGI come from the germline V gene.

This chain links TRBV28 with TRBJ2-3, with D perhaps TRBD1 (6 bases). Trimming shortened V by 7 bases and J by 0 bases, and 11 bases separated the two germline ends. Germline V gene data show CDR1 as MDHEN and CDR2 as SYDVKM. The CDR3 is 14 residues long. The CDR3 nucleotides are TGTGCCAGCACCCAAGGGGGTAGCACAGATACGCAGTATTTT. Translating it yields CASTQGGSTDTQYF.

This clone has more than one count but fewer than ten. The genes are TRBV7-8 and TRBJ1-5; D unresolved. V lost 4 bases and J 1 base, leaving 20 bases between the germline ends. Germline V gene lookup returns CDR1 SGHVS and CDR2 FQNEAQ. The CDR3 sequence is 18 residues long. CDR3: CASSSLFGRLRSNQPQHF. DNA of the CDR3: TGTGCCAGCAGCTCCTTGTTTGGCCGACTTAGAAGCAATCAGCCCCAGCATTTT.

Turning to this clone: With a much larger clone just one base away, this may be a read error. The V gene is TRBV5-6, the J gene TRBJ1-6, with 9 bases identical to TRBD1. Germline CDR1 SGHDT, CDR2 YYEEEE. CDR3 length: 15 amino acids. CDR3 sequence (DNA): TGTGCCAGCAGTTTGGGACAGGGCTATAATTCACCCCTCCACTTT. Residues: CASSLGQGYNSPLHF.

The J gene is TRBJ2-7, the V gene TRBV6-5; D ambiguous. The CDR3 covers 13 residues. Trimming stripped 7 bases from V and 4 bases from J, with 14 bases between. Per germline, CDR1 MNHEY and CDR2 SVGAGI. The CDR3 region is CASISNTLYEQYF. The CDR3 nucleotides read TGTGCCAGCATAAGTAACACGCTTTACGAGCAGTACTTC.

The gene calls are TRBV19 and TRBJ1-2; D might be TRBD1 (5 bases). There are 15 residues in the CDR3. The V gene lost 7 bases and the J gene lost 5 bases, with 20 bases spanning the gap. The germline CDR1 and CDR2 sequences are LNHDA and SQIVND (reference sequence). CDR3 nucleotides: TGTGCCAGTACCCCGGGTGGGGCAGCCCCTTATGGCTACACCTTC. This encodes CASTPGGAAPYGYTF.

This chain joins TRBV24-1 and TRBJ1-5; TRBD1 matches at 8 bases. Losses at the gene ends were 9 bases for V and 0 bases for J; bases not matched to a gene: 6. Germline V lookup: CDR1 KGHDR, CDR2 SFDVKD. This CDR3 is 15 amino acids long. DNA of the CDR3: TGTGCCACCTTTAGGACAGGGTCTAGCAATCAGCCCCAGCATTTT. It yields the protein CATFRTGSSNQPQHF.

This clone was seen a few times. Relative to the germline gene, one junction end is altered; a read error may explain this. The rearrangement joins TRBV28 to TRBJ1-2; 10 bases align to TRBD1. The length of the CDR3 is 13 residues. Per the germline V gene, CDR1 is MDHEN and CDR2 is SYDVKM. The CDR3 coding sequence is TGTGCCAGCAGACCGCCAGGACAGGGGGAGGGAGGCTTC. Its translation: CASRPPGQGEGGF.

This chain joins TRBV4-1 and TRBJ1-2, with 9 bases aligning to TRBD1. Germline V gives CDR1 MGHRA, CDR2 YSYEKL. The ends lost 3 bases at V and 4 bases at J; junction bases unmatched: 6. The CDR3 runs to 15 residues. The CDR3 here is CASSQPGQGFYGYTF. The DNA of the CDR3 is TGCGCCAGCAGCCAGCCGGGACAGGGATTCTATGGCTACACCTTC.

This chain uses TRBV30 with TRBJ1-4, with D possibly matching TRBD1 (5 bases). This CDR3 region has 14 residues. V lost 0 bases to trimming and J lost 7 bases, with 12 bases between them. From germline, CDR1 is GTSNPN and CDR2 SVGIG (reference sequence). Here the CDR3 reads CAWSVTRRGEKLFF. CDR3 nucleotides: TGTGCCTGGAGTGTTACTAGGAGGGGTGAAAAACTGTTTTTT. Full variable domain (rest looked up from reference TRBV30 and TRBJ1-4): SQTIHQWPATLVQPVGSPLSLECTVEGTSNPNLYWYRQAAGRGLQLLFYSVGIGQISSEVPQNLSASRPQDRQFILSSKKLLLSDSGFYLCAWSVTRRGEKLFFGSGTQLSVL.

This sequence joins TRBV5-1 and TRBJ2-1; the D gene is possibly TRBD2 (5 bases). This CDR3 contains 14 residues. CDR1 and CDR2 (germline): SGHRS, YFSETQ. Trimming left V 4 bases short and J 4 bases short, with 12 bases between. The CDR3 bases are TGCGCCAGCAGCCTGGACGGGAATTACAATGAGCAGTTCTTC. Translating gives CASSLDGNYNEQFF.

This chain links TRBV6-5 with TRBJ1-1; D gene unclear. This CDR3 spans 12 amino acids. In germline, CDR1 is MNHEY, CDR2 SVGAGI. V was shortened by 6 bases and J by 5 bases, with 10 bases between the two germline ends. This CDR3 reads CASSALRTEAFF. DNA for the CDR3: TGTGCCAGCAGCGCCTTACGGACTGAAGCTTTCTTT.

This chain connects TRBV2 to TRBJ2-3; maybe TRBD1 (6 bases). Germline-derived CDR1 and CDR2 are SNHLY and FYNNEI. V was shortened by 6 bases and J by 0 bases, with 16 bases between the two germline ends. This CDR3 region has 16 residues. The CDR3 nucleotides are TGTGCCAGCAGGCCTACCGGGACAACCAGCACAGATACGCAGTATTTT. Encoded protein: CASRPTGTTSTDTQYF.

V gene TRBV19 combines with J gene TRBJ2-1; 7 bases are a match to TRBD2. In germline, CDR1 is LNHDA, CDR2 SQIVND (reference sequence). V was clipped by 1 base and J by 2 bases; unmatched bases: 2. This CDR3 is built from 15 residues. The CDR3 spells CASSIASGTYNEQFF. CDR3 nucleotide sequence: TGTGCCAGTAGTATAGCTAGCGGTACCTACAATGAGCAGTTCTTC.

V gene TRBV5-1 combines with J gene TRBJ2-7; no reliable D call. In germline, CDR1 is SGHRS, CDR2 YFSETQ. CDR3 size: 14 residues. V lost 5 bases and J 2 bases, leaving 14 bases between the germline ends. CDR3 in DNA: TGCGCCAGCAGTTTCGCAGGTGGAACCTACGAGCAGTACTTC. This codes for CASSFAGGTYEQYF.

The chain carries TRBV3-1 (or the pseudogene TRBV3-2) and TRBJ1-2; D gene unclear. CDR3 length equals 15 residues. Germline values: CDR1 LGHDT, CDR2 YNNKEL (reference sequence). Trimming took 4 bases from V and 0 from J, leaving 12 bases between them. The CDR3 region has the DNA TGTGCCAGCAGCCCCGGCGGTGCGACTAACTATGGCTACACCTTC. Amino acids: CASSPGGATNYGYTF.

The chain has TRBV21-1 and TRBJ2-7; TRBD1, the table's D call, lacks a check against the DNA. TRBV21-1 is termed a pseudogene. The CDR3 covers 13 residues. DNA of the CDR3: TGTGCCAGCACCCCTGGACAAGACTACGAGCAGTACTTC. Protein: CASTPGQDYEQYF.

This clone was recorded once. The CDR3 sequence: CASRMSYGYTF. CDR3 nucleotides: TGTGCCAGCAGGATGAGCTATGGCTACACCTTC. The chain joins TRBV6-6 to TRBJ1-2; D not resolved. The CDR3 extends over 11 amino acids. Trimming stripped 6 bases from V and 4 bases from J, with 6 bases between. The germline gives CDR1 MNHNY, CDR2 SVGAGI (reference sequence).